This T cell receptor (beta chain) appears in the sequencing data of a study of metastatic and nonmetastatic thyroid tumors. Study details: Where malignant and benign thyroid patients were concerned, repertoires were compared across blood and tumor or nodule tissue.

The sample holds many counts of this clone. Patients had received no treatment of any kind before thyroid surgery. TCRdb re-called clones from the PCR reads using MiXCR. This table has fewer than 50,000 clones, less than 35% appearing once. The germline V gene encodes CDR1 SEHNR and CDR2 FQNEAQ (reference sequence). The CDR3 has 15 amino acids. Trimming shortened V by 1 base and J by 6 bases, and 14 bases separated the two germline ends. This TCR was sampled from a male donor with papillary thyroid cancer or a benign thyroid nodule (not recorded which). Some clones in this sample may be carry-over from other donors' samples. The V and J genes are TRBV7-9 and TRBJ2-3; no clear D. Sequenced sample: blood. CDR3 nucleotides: TGTGCCAGCAGCTTAGGCTTGGGTTTATTTGATACGCAGTATTTT. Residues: CASSLGLGLFDTQYF. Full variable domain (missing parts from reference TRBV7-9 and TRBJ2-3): DTGVSQNPRHKITKRGQNVTFRCDPISEHNRLYWYRQTLGQGPEFLTYFQNEAQLEKSRLLSDRFSAERPKGSFSTLEIQRTEQGDSAMYLCASSLGLGLFDTQYFGPGTRLTVL.